Here is one TCR beta chain with its context. This CDR3 is built from 14 residues. Germline CDR1 reads KGHDR; CDR2 reads SFDVKD. Trimming stripped 4 bases from V and 7 bases from J, with 15 bases between. The sample comes from a study of T cells in Graves' hyperthyroidism and ophthalmopathy. Diagnoses rested on clinical symptoms, serum thyroxine and TRAb, thyroid ultrasound and orbital computed tomography. Researchers amplified the TCR beta CDR3 regions from RNA transcripts. In the first-round RT-PCR of the TCR CDR3, the HTBI primer set was used. MiXCR, run by TCRdb on the multiplex PCR reads, gives a single entry per CDR3 protein. In the table there are under 250,000 distinct CDR3 sequences, approximately 17% of which are singletons.

Sequenced material: blood. This chain connects TRBV24-1 to TRBJ1-2; no clear D gene. This clonotype was sampled from a man aged 45-65 years with Graves' hyperthyroidism. The CDR3 sequence: CATSDPTSSPGYTF. Here the CDR3 DNA reads TGTGCCACCAGTGACCCTACATCCTCCCCTGGCTACACCTTC.